The 20 T cell receptor beta chains listed next were all sequenced from one sample in a study of OX40 agonist ivuxolimab in advanced cancers. The library was obtained by the immunoSEQ multiplex PCR assay. In its TCRdb copy, this immuneACCESS table keeps in-frame sequences only and misses some clones. Where compared with another copy, unresolved V genes explain less than half of these, and the others have no known cause. For this sample the table gives tens of thousands of clones, of which around 89% were detected only once. The top ten clones comprise 6.5% to 9% of the sample. The specimen was CD4+ or CD8+ T cells sorted from blood, collected in a trial of the OX40 agonist ivuxolimab. The receptors here all came from an adult with an advanced solid tumor such as melanoma, head and neck, liver or kidney cancer.

The chain joins TRBV5-6 to TRBJ1-5, with D unclear. The CDR3 runs 15 residues. CDR1 and CDR2 (germline): SGHDT, YYEEEE. Trimming removed 1 base at V and 5 bases at J, with 13 bases between. The CDR3 coding sequence is TGTGCCAGCAGCTTGTACGGTTTGTGGGATCAGCCCCAGCATTTT. It translates to CASSLYGLWDQPQHF.

This rearrangement joins TRBV28 to TRBJ1-1; 10 nucleotides agree with TRBD1. J lost 4 bases, V lost 5 bases, and 10 bases had no gene match. This CDR3 is 16 amino acids long. CDR1 and CDR2 (germline): MDHEN, SYDVKM. This CDR3 reads CASSEQTGGAVTEAFF. The CDR3 nucleotides are TGTGCCAGCAGTGAACAGACAGGGGGCGCGGTCACTGAAGCTTTCTTT.

The chain has TRBV2 and TRBJ2-5; possibly TRBD1 for D (5 bases). Germline assignment: CDR1 SNHLY and CDR2 FYNNEI. The CDR3 is made up of 14 amino acids. The V gene lost 6 bases and the J gene lost 1 base, with 12 bases spanning the gap. CDR3 DNA: TGTGCCAGCAGGAGATCAGGGCTCCAAGAGACCCAGTACTTC. The encoded protein is CASRRSGLQETQYF.

J is TRBJ1-2 and V is TRBV6-6; D remains ambiguous. Trimming took off 2 bases at V and 7 bases at J, with 5 bases between the two ends. The germline gives CDR1 MNHNY, CDR2 SVGAGI (reference sequence). The CDR3 totals 11 residues. Here the CDR3 reads CASSYGFGYTF. Written as DNA, the CDR3 is TGTGCCAGCAGTTACGGGTTTGGCTACACCTTC.

DNA for the CDR3: TGTGCCAGCAGCCAACCGGGACAGGGGTCGTGGGAGCAGTACTTC. Protein: CASSQPGQGSWEQYF. This sequence joins TRBV14 and TRBJ2-5; 10 nucleotides match TRBD1. CDR1 is SGHDN, CDR2 FVKESK, per germline. After removal of 2 bases from V and 11 bases from J, the junction contained 11 bases not matched to a gene. The CDR3 totals 15 residues.

The chain employs TRBV5-1 and TRBJ1-6; 9 bases line up with TRBD1. The CDR3 runs 16 residues. The V segment lost 3 bases and the J segment 3 bases; nucleotides outside the gene matches: 4. Germline V gene data show CDR1 as SGHRS and CDR2 as YFSETQ. In DNA, the CDR3 is TGCGCCAGCAGCTCCACGACAGGGGGCTATAATTCACCCCTCCACTTT. Amino acid sequence: CASSSTTGGYNSPLHF.

This chain links TRBV5-6 with TRBJ2-2; D unclear. The germline gives CDR1 SGHDT, CDR2 YYEEEE. The CDR3 runs to 14 residues. Deletions cut 2 bases from V and 6 bases from J, with 11 bases between. The CDR3 DNA sequence: TGTGCCAGCAGCTTTAGCTCTCTCTCCGGGGAGCTGTTTTTT. This sequence encodes CASSFSSLSGELFF.

This rearrangement joins TRBV7-2 to TRBJ1-2, with 7 nucleotides matching TRBD1. The CDR3 has 12 amino acids. V trimming: 5 bases; J trimming: 7 bases; junction bases outside the gene matches: 4. The germline CDR1 and CDR2 sequences are SGHTA and FQGNSA. The DNA for the CDR3 is TGTGCCAGCAGCCTCACAGGGGTTGGCTACACCTTC. Protein sequence: CASSLTGVGYTF.

The rearrangement uses TRBV15 and TRBJ2-7; maybe TRBD1 (6 bases). CDR1 is LNHNV, CDR2 YYDKDF, per germline (reference sequence). With 0 bases removed from V and 2 bases from J, the gap between germline ends came to 14 bases. This CDR3 spans 16 amino acids. The CDR3 spells CATSRDKQGEPYEQYF. CDR3 DNA: TGTGCCACCAGCAGAGATAAACAGGGAGAGCCCTACGAGCAGTACTTC.

The chain employs TRBV6-1 and TRBJ2-5; a possible D gene is TRBD2 (6 bases). CDR1 is MNHNS, CDR2 SASEGT, per germline. Trimming took 10 bases from V and 2 from J, leaving 11 bases between them. CDR3 length equals 12 residues. The CDR3 DNA sequence: TGTGCCACTAAGACTAGGCAAGAGACCCAGTACTTC. Translation: CATKTRQETQYF.

This chain joins TRBV19 and TRBJ1-1; D remains ambiguous. This CDR3 has 15 amino acids. Trimming removed 5 bases at V and 0 bases at J, with 13 bases between. CDR1 LNHDA and CDR2 SQIVND come from the germline V gene (reference sequence). Here the CDR3 reads CASSPERRMNTEAFF. The CDR3 DNA reads as TGTGCCAGTAGTCCGGAAAGGAGGATGAACACTGAAGCTTTCTTT.

V gene TRBV6-5 combines with J gene TRBJ2-7; 7 nucleotides agree with TRBD1. Germline-derived CDR1 and CDR2 are MNHEY and SVGAGI. Trimming cost V 6 bases and J 4 bases; bases outside gene matches: 12. The CDR3 covers 15 residues. CDR3 in amino acids: CASSERGQAPYEQYF. The CDR3 region has the DNA TGTGCCAGCAGCGAAAGGGGGCAGGCCCCTTACGAGCAGTACTTC.

This chain connects TRBV7-8 to TRBJ1-6; D is ambiguous. Trimming cost V 2 bases and J 9 bases, with 11 bases left between them. CDR1 and CDR2 from the germline V gene are SGHVS and FQNEAQ. The CDR3 runs to 14 residues. The CDR3 loop is CASSLSLSGSPLHF. CDR3 DNA sequence: TGTGCCAGCAGCTTAAGTTTGAGCGGTTCACCCCTCCACTTT.

The chain uses TRBV10-3 and TRBJ2-2; D perhaps matches TRBD2 (6 bases). The germline V gene encodes CDR1 ENHRY and CDR2 SYGVKD. V was clipped by 8 bases and J by 6 bases, with 10 bases between them. The CDR3 is 12 amino acids. The CDR3 sequence is CAIAGGSGELFF. DNA for the CDR3: TGTGCCATCGCTGGGGGGTCCGGGGAGCTGTTTTTT.

This rearrangement joins TRBV15 to TRBJ2-5; 14 bases agree with TRBD2. Germline CDR1 and CDR2: LNHNV and YYDKDF (reference sequence). V lost 5 bases, J lost 4 bases, and 9 bases stayed unmatched. CDR3 length: 17 residues. The CDR3 sequence is CATSRLAGGSYRETQYF. The CDR3 region has the DNA TGTGCCACCAGCCGACTAGCGGGAGGGTCCTACAGAGAGACCCAGTACTTC.

This chain uses TRBV4-2 with TRBJ1-1, with TRBD1 identical over 8 bases. Germline V gene lookup returns CDR1 LGHNA and CDR2 YNFKEQ. The J segment lost 5 bases and the V segment lost 5 bases, leaving 10 bases of the junction unmatched. The length of the CDR3 is 15 residues. The CDR3 protein is CASSYLTGEATEAFF. The CDR3 DNA reads as TGTGCCAGCAGCTACTTGACAGGGGAGGCGACTGAAGCTTTCTTT.

This clone appeared once. Relative to the germline gene, one junction end is altered; a read error may explain this. The chain combines TRBV11-2 with TRBJ2-7; D is possibly TRBD2 (6 bases). From germline, CDR1 is SGHAT and CDR2 FQNNGV. The length of the CDR3 is 13 residues. CDR3 in amino acids: CAGSPGLNYEQYF. Here the CDR3 DNA reads TGTGCCGGCAGTCCGGGACTGAACTACGAGCAGTACTTC. Looking up the rest from reference TRBV11-2 and TRBJ2-7 gives the full variable domain: EAGVAQSPRYKIIEKRQSVAFWCNPISGHATLYWYQQILGQGPKLLIQFQNNGVVDDSQLPKDRFSAERLKGVDSTLKIQPAKLEDSAVYLCAGSPGLNYEQYFGPGTRLTVT.

V usage is TRBV5-1 and J usage is TRBJ2-5; D unclear. Germline CDR1 is SGHRS and CDR2 is YFSETQ. Trimming took 4 bases from V and 5 from J, leaving 6 bases between them. This CDR3 is built from 11 residues. CDR3 sequence: CASSVTETQYF. CDR3 nucleotide sequence: TGCGCCAGCAGCGTCACCGAGACCCAGTACTTC.

The chain links TRBV28 to TRBJ1-3, with no clear D. Trimming left V 2 bases short and J 2 bases short, with 10 bases between. This CDR3 region has 15 residues. CDR1 MDHEN and CDR2 SYDVKM come from the germline V gene. Here the CDR3 DNA reads TGTGCCAGCAGTTTAGGGTCTTTCCCTGGAAACACCATATATTTT. Amino acid sequence: CASSLGSFPGNTIYF.

This sequence joins TRBV11-2 and TRBJ2-1; 10 nucleotides align to TRBD2. CDR3 length: 15 residues. J gave up 3 bases and V 3 bases, and 2 bases lay outside the gene matches. From germline, CDR1 is SGHAT and CDR2 FQNNGV. CDR3 sequence (DNA): TGTGCCAGCAGCTTCGGACTAGCGGACTACAATGAGCAGTTCTTC. Residues: CASSFGLADYNEQFF.